Following are 6 T cell receptor beta chains from one sample sequenced in a study of PD-1 blockade in classical Hodgkin lymphoma. The time point is: cycle 4 day 1 (C4D1), after around six weeks of nivolumab. Each patient relapsed following autologous stem cell transplantation, and prior brentuximab vedotin exposure differed. Data came from immunoSEQ multiplex PCR; TCRdb stores just in-frame clones and leaves some out. The sample holds roughly 15,000 clones, about four fifths seen once. This sample comprised peripheral blood mononuclear cells (PBMCs), obtained before the fourth cycle of nivolumab. The receptor set was obtained from a human donor with classical Hodgkin lymphoma.

This chain uses TRBV7-2 with TRBJ1-2; weak D call: TRBD1 (6 bases). Germline V gene sequence: CDR1 SGHTA, CDR2 FQGNSA. Trimming took off 5 bases at V and 6 bases at J, with 16 bases between the two ends. The CDR3 extends over 14 amino acids. Written as DNA, the CDR3 is TGTGCCAGCAGCCTTGATACAGGGACGAATGGCTACACCTTC. This translates into CASSLDTGTNGYTF.

V gene TRBV7-2 combines with J gene TRBJ1-3; 9 bases map to TRBD1. Germline-derived CDR1 and CDR2 are SGHTA and FQGNSA. The CDR3 contains 19 residues. V was clipped by 5 bases and J by 0 bases; unmatched bases: 14. The chain's CDR3 is CASSGGAGTGPFSGNTIYF. The CDR3, as DNA: TGTGCCAGCAGCGGAGGGGCCGGGACAGGGCCCTTCTCTGGAAACACCATATATTTT.

The J gene is TRBJ2-1, the V gene TRBV5-1; D remains unclear. The CDR3 totals 17 residues. V was clipped by 2 bases and J by 5 bases, with 20 bases between them. CDR1 is SGHRS and CDR2 is YFSETQ in the germline V gene. The CDR3 loop reads CASSLEGWKTEDNEQFF. As DNA, the CDR3 is TGCGCCAGCAGCTTAGAAGGTTGGAAGACGGAAGACAATGAGCAGTTCTTC.

This sequence joins TRBV28 and TRBJ1-6; no clear D. With 7 bases removed from V and 7 bases from J, the gap between germline ends came to 8 bases. Germline assignment: CDR1 MDHEN and CDR2 SYDVKM. There are 12 residues in the CDR3. The CDR3 region has the DNA TGTGCCAGCAAAAGTCCGAATTCACCCCTCCACTTT. This sequence encodes CASKSPNSPLHF.

The V call is TRBV28, the J call TRBJ1-1; D call uncertain. This CDR3 comprises 15 residues. Trimming stripped 4 bases from V and 0 bases from J, with 12 bases between. Germline CDR1 MDHEN, CDR2 SYDVKM. The CDR3 loop reads CASSSLPRVNTEAFF. The DNA for the CDR3 is TGTGCCAGCAGTTCCTTGCCGAGGGTGAACACTGAAGCTTTCTTT.

The chain joins TRBV15 to TRBJ2-3; no clear D. The germline V and J ends were trimmed by 1 base and 9 bases, with 8 bases remaining between them. The length of the CDR3 is 12 residues. From germline, CDR1 is LNHNV and CDR2 YYDKDF (reference sequence). CDR3 nucleotide sequence: TGTGCCACCAGCAGAGGTAAACGGACGCAGTATTTT. Translation gives CATSRGKRTQYF.